The 13 T cell receptor beta chains listed next were all sequenced from one sample in a study of blood T cell repertoires in COVID-19. Here immunoSEQ multiplex PCR was the method, and the copy in TCRdb shows in-frame clones only, minus some. The sample shows approximately 200,000 clones, 80% to 90% of them seen only once. The sequenced sample consisted of PBMCs or T cells enriched from blood (not recorded which). The origin of the receptors is a middle-aged man who had recovered from COVID-19.

This chain joins TRBV21-1 and TRBJ2-1; the D call of TRBD1 is as the table states it, not checked on the DNA. TRBV21-1 is classified as a pseudogene. This CDR3 has 12 amino acids. The CDR3 DNA reads TGTGCCAGCAGCAAACCCAGGAATGAGCAGTTCTTC. It translates to CASSKPRNEQFF.

The table lists this clone with a few counts. This chain joins TRBV7-9 and TRBJ2-7; D is perhaps TRBD1 (5 bases). Trimming took off 1 base at V and 6 bases at J, with 13 bases between the two ends. CDR3 size: 14 residues. The germline gives CDR1 SEHNR, CDR2 FQNEAQ (reference sequence). DNA for the CDR3: TGTGCCAGCAGCTTAGGGACATCTCGGGTCGAGCAGTACTTC. Residues: CASSLGTSRVEQYF.

The chain employs TRBV5-1 and TRBJ2-2; the D is unclear. The germline V gene has CDR1 SGHRS and CDR2 YFSETQ. Trimming removed 4 bases from V and 9 bases from J, with 10 bases in between. The CDR3 consists of 12 residues. This chain's CDR3 is CASSGVHRELFF. For the CDR3, the DNA is TGCGCCAGCAGCGGTGTACATAGGGAGCTGTTTTTT.

The V and J genes are TRBV19 and TRBJ2-1; TRBD2 matches 14 bases. The J segment lost 5 bases and the V segment lost 4 bases, leaving 10 bases of the junction unmatched. Germline V gives CDR1 LNHDA, CDR2 SQIVND (reference sequence). CDR3 length: 18 residues. DNA of the CDR3: TGTGCCAGTAGTAAACGACTAGCGGGAGGGGCTTCTAACAATGAGCAGTTCTTC. Translation gives CASSKRLAGGASNNEQFF.

This rearrangement joins TRBV7-9 to TRBJ1-5, with unresolved D. The V gene lost 5 bases and the J gene lost 7 bases, with 9 bases spanning the gap. The CDR3 has 12 residues. Germline CDR1 reads SEHNR; CDR2 reads FQNEAQ (reference sequence). The CDR3 sequence is CASSGPWQPQHF. The CDR3 nucleotides read TGTGCCAGCAGCGGGCCCTGGCAGCCCCAGCATTTT.

This chain links TRBV19 with TRBJ1-1; D remains ambiguous. This CDR3 region has 13 residues. The ends were cut back, 4 bases at V and 6 bases at J, with 12 bases in the middle. Germline V gene sequence: CDR1 LNHDA, CDR2 SQIVND (reference sequence). The CDR3 DNA reads TGTGCCAGTAGTACCCCCCAGAGGGCTGAAGCTTTCTTT. Encoded protein: CASSTPQRAEAFF.

The V call is TRBV24-1, the J call TRBJ2-2; 8 nucleotides align to TRBD1. The CDR3 runs to 17 residues. Germline V gene sequence: CDR1 KGHDR, CDR2 SFDVKD. Trimming at V came to 6 bases and at J to 6 bases, leaving 14 bases not matched to a gene. CDR3 protein: CATSYARQGKFSGELFF. The CDR3 coding sequence is TGTGCCACCAGTTACGCCCGACAGGGGAAATTCTCCGGGGAGCTGTTTTTT.

This chain uses TRBV3-1 (or the pseudogene TRBV3-2) with TRBJ1-2; 8 nucleotides match TRBD1. The ends lost 3 bases at V and 4 bases at J; junction bases unmatched: 7. The CDR3 contains 15 residues. In germline, CDR1 is LGHDT, CDR2 YNNKEL (reference sequence). The CDR3 sequence is CASSQSDRGGYGYTF. CDR3 in DNA: TGTGCCAGCAGCCAGAGTGACAGGGGAGGCTATGGCTACACCTTC.

The rearrangement links TRBV30 to TRBJ1-2; D unresolved. Germline V gene lookup returns CDR1 GTSNPN and CDR2 SVGIG (reference sequence). This CDR3 region has 13 residues. Trimming cost V 4 bases and J 8 bases, with 17 bases left between them. The CDR3, as DNA: TGTGCCTGGAAAGGAGGAGGGCGCGGAGGCTACACCTTC. It encodes CAWKGGGRGGYTF.

The chain carries TRBV5-1 and TRBJ1-2; 8 bases map to TRBD1. CDR1 and CDR2 from the germline V gene are SGHRS and YFSETQ. This CDR3 comprises 15 residues. Unmatched junction bases numbered 12, after V lost 7 bases and J lost 4 bases. The CDR3 region is CASGQGLAVGYGYTF. The CDR3 DNA sequence: TGCGCCAGCGGACAGGGTTTGGCGGTTGGCTATGGCTACACCTTC.

The chain joins TRBV7-6 to TRBJ2-7, with D possibly being TRBD2 (5 bases). This CDR3 has 12 amino acids. Trimming stripped 5 bases from V and 4 bases from J, with 9 bases between. Germline assignment: CDR1 SGHVS and CDR2 FNYEAQ. CDR3 protein: CASSAGGYEQYF. Written as DNA, the CDR3 is TGTGCCAGCAGCGCAGGAGGATACGAGCAGTACTTC.

V gene TRBV3-1 (or the pseudogene TRBV3-2) combines with J gene TRBJ1-2; 10 bases map to TRBD1. Losses at the gene ends were 2 bases for V and 5 bases for J; bases not matched to a gene: 2. CDR1 is LGHDT, CDR2 YNNKEL, per germline (reference sequence). The CDR3 loop spans 14 amino acids. CDR3 bases: TGTGCCAGCAGCCAACCGGGACAGGGGTATGGCTACACCTTC. This encodes CASSQPGQGYGYTF.

This chain joins TRBV4-1 and TRBJ1-5; possibly TRBD1 for D (5 bases). The ends were cut back, 3 bases at V and 3 bases at J, with 12 bases in the middle. The CDR3 consists of 15 residues. Germline-derived CDR1 and CDR2 are MGHRA and YSYEKL. The CDR3 reads CASSHTFRDNQPQHF. In DNA form, the CDR3 reads TGCGCCAGCAGCCATACTTTCAGGGACAATCAGCCCCAGCATTTT.